This T cell receptor (beta chain) was observed in a study of blood T cell repertoires in COVID-19. Study at large: Sources were T cells, B-cell-depleted T cells, or PBMCs; the material itself was cDNA or gDNA.

This CDR3 has 14 amino acids. With 2 bases clipped from V and 12 bases from J, the junction kept 8 bases outside the gene matches. Germline V lookup: CDR1 MNHEY, CDR2 SMNVEV (reference sequence). Per the authors' pipeline: From reference gene primer amplification, estimates of nucleated cell counts were derived. TCRdb's table, derived via immunoSEQ multiplex PCR, lists solely in-frame clones and lacks some. D and trimming come from the DNA, and the V and J calls and clone size come from that table. The data show about 280,000 clones, around 82% seen once. The gene calls are TRBV27 and TRBJ2-1, with TRBD2 matching 9 bases. Sequencing input: peripheral blood. The origin of this receptor is a woman between 50 and 59 years old who had recovered from COVID-19. CDR3 protein: CASSLAGGAAGQFF. Here the CDR3 DNA reads TGTGCCAGCAGTTTAGCGGGAGGGGCGGCGGGGCAGTTCTTC.